This T cell receptor (beta chain) was identified during a study of CD8 T cells in Susac syndrome. The authors carried out high-throughput sequencing of TCR beta. They applied it to CD8+ and CD4+ T cells obtained from blood. It was healthy donors who served as the controls, matched for age and sex. V was clipped by 1 base and J by 2 bases; unmatched bases: 5. Germline V gene sequence: CDR1 SEHNR, CDR2 FQNEAQ (reference sequence). The CDR3 spans 16 residues. When the RNA was reverse transcribed, random hexamers were used with an input of about 0.5 to 1 ug. TCRdb redid the calling of the immunoSEQ multiplex PCR reads with MiXCR, one entry per CDR3 protein. The sample lists 150,000 to 200,000 distinct CDR3 sequences, approximately 94% seen once, with 0.1% in the top ten.

This TCR derives from a human donor in good health. This chain connects TRBV7-9 to TRBJ2-3; 8 nucleotides align to TRBD2. Input material: CD4+ T cells from PBMCs. CDR3 amino acids: CASSLGLAGNTDTQYF. The CDR3 nucleotides read TGTGCCAGCAGCTTAGGGCTAGCGGGCAACACAGATACGCAGTATTTT.